Following are 26 T cell receptor beta chains from one sample sequenced in a study of blood T cell repertoires in COVID-19. Sequencing was performed with immunoSEQ multiplex PCR; in TCRdb, only in-frame clones are kept and a portion is missing. The sample consists of 90,000 to 120,000 clones, over 80% of them appearing once. The sample consisted of peripheral blood. The receptor source for this set is a woman in her 70s with acute or convalescent COVID-19.

V and J are TRBV25-1 and TRBJ1-1; D may be TRBD1 (5 bases). CDR3 size: 15 residues. Germline assignment: CDR1 MGHDK and CDR2 SYGVNS. V lost 1 base and J lost 1, with 10 bases in between. The DNA for the CDR3 is TGTGCCAGCAGTGAATTGGGAAGGGGGAACACTGAAGCTTTCTTT. This sequence encodes CASSELGRGNTEAFF.

A few counts support this clone. This chain uses TRBV3-1 (or the pseudogene TRBV3-2) with TRBJ2-7; 9 nucleotides agree with TRBD1. Germline CDR1 LGHDT, CDR2 YNNKEL (reference sequence). J lost 6 bases, V lost 1 base, and 4 bases had no gene match. The CDR3 loop spans 14 amino acids. The CDR3 DNA sequence: TGTGCCAGCAGCCAAGCATCGACAGGGGGCGAGCAGTACTTC. Translated: CASSQASTGGEQYF.

This clone showed up just a few times. This sequence joins TRBV4-1 and TRBJ1-1; possible D gene TRBD1, 6 bases. CDR1 MGHRA and CDR2 YSYEKL come from the germline V gene. CDR3 length equals 14 residues. Between the trimmed V and J ends, which lost 4 bases and 4 bases, there was a span of 13 bases. This CDR3 is CASSPHRVGTEAFF. CDR3 coding DNA: TGCGCCAGCAGCCCTCACAGGGTGGGCACTGAAGCTTTCTTT.

The V call is TRBV7-8, the J call TRBJ2-3, with TRBD2 matching over 16 bases. Germline trimming cut 8 bases from V and 4 bases from J; bases unmatched to any gene: 9. The CDR3 is 17 residues long. The V gene's germline CDR1 is SGHVS and CDR2 FQNEAQ. DNA for the CDR3: TGTGCCAGCCGAGTAGGGACTAGCGGGAGGGGGTCAGATACGCAGTATTTT. It yields the protein CASRVGTSGRGSDTQYF.

The count of this clone is one. The chain is built from TRBV19 and TRBJ1-2; TRBD1 matches at 9 bases. This CDR3 contains 14 residues. In germline, CDR1 is LNHDA, CDR2 SQIVND (reference sequence). With 5 bases clipped from V and 8 bases from J, the junction kept 9 bases outside the gene matches. CDR3 loop: CASSAQQGATGYTF. In DNA form, the CDR3 reads TGTGCCAGTAGTGCGCAACAGGGGGCGACCGGCTACACCTTC.

The chain carries TRBV4-3 and TRBJ2-3; maybe TRBD2 (6 bases). The CDR3 spans 15 residues. The V end was cut by 5 bases, the J end by 0 bases, with 12 bases between. Germline loops: CDR1 LGHNA, CDR2 YSLEER. The CDR3 DNA follows: TGCGCCAGCAGCGGGGGGTCTACTAGCACAGATACGCAGTATTTT. Protein: CASSGGSTSTDTQYF.

The chain has TRBV15 and TRBJ2-1, with 10 bases identical to TRBD2. The V gene end was trimmed by 0 bases and the J gene end by 5 bases; junction bases not matched to a gene: 1. The CDR3 runs to 15 residues. The germline V gene has CDR1 LNHNV and CDR2 YYDKDF (reference sequence). Here the CDR3 reads CATSRDTSGNNEQFF. The CDR3 DNA is TGTGCCACCAGCAGAGATACTAGCGGGAACAATGAGCAGTTCTTC.

This chain connects TRBV18 to TRBJ1-5, with TRBD1 as a possible D gene (6 bases). The ends were cut back, 3 bases at V and 1 base at J, with 10 bases in the middle. Per germline, CDR1 KGHSH and CDR2 LQKENI. This CDR3 spans 15 amino acids. CDR3 loop: CASSPQTGSNQPQHF. The CDR3 DNA is TGTGCCAGCTCACCTCAGACAGGAAGCAATCAGCCCCAGCATTTT.

This chain connects TRBV20-1 to TRBJ2-2; 9 nucleotides match TRBD2. Germline CDR1 reads DFQATT; CDR2 reads SNEGSKA (reference sequence). The CDR3 sequence is 15 residues long. V lost 3 bases to trimming and J lost 0 bases; unmatched junction nucleotides: 2. CDR3: CSASAGGANTGELFF. CDR3 coding DNA: TGCAGTGCTAGTGCGGGAGGGGCGAACACCGGGGAGCTGTTTTTT.

The chain joins TRBV7-2 to TRBJ1-2; 7 nucleotides agree with TRBD1. There are 16 residues in the CDR3. J was trimmed by 4 bases and V by 2 bases; bases with no gene match: 10. Germline loops: CDR1 SGHTA, CDR2 FQGNSA. The CDR3 DNA reads TGTGCCAGCAGCTTATCTATAGGGACAGTAGTCTATGGCTACACCTTC. This gives the protein CASSLSIGTVVYGYTF.

The chain couples TRBV18 to TRBJ2-5; D possibly corresponds to TRBD2 (6 bases). Germline V gene data show CDR1 as KGHSH and CDR2 as LQKENI. Trimming pared 3 bases from V and 5 bases from J, leaving 16 bases between. This CDR3 has 15 amino acids. This CDR3 reads CASSPGGGIGETQYF. CDR3 DNA: TGTGCCAGCTCACCCGGTGGAGGGATAGGGGAGACCCAGTACTTC.

The gene calls are TRBV6-5 and TRBJ2-5; TRBD1 matches at 8 bases. Germline V gives CDR1 MNHEY, CDR2 SVGAGI. Trimming removed 7 bases from V and 5 bases from J; junction bases left unmatched: 12. The CDR3 is 15 amino acids. The CDR3 reads CASTPRGQGGETQYF. The CDR3 nucleotides read TGTGCCAGCACTCCCAGAGGACAGGGAGGCGAGACCCAGTACTTC.

The chain recombines TRBV19 with TRBJ1-5, with 11 positions matching TRBD1. CDR3 length: 16 residues. Per germline, CDR1 LNHDA and CDR2 SQIVND (reference sequence). The ends lost 6 bases at V and 4 bases at J; junction bases unmatched: 8. CDR3 sequence reads: CASSWTGGRGNQPQHF. The DNA for the CDR3 is TGTGCCAGTAGCTGGACAGGGGGCAGGGGGAATCAGCCCCAGCATTTT.

This clone came up once. The V and J genes are TRBV28 and TRBJ2-1, with 14 bases aligning to TRBD2. V shed 3 bases, J shed 10 bases, and the junction held 5 bases outside the gene matches. This CDR3 spans 15 amino acids. Germline CDR1 is MDHEN and CDR2 is SYDVKM. CDR3 region: CASSLTSGGDGEQFF. The CDR3 DNA follows: TGTGCCAGCAGTTTGACTAGCGGGGGGGACGGAGAGCAGTTCTTC.

The chain recombines TRBV6-5 with TRBJ1-1; 8 bases map to TRBD1. V lost 5 bases and J lost 4; bases outside the gene matches: 6. This CDR3 contains 14 residues. Germline V CDR1 and CDR2: MNHEY, SVGAGI. In nucleotides, the CDR3 is TGTGCCAGCAGTCCGCGGACAGGGTCCACTGAAGCTTTCTTT. Translated: CASSPRTGSTEAFF.

The table lists this clone with a count of one. The chain has TRBV3-1 (or the pseudogene TRBV3-2) and TRBJ2-2, with 10 positions matching TRBD1. Losses at the gene ends were 6 bases for V and 4 bases for J; bases not matched to a gene: 5. The CDR3 runs to 15 residues. Germline V gene lookup returns CDR1 LGHDT and CDR2 YNNKEL (reference sequence). CDR3 bases: TGTGCCAGCAGGGACAGGGGGTGGGGCACCGGGGAGCTGTTTTTT. Translated: CASRDRGWGTGELFF.

V usage is TRBV19 and J usage is TRBJ2-4, with TRBD2 matching over 9 bases. Trimming took 6 bases from V and 2 from J; bases not matched to a gene: 8. Germline V gene sequence: CDR1 LNHDA, CDR2 SQIVND (reference sequence). This CDR3 is 16 amino acids long. The CDR3 nucleotides read TGTGCCAGTAGCGTATCGGCTAGCGGGACCAAAAACATTCAGTACTTC. It specifies CASSVSASGTKNIQYF.

This rearrangement joins TRBV18 to TRBJ2-1; 9 bases fit TRBD1. This CDR3 comprises 14 residues. Trimming cost V 2 bases and J 6 bases; bases outside gene matches: 2. Per the germline V gene, CDR1 is KGHSH and CDR2 is LQKENI. CDR3: CASSPMTGGNEQFF. CDR3 DNA sequence: TGTGCCAGCTCACCAATGACAGGGGGCAATGAGCAGTTCTTC.

The genes are TRBV28 and TRBJ1-2; D might be TRBD1 (6 bases). The V and J ends lost 2 bases and 5 bases respectively, with 12 bases between them. This CDR3 is 14 amino acids long. Germline CDR1 MDHEN, CDR2 SYDVKM. The CDR3 here is CASSLGRGGYGYTF. The CDR3 DNA reads as TGTGCCAGCAGTTTAGGCAGGGGTGGGTATGGCTACACCTTC.

J is TRBJ2-3 and V is TRBV4-1; D uncertain. CDR3 length equals 13 residues. V lost 1 base and J 5 bases, leaving 7 bases between the germline ends. Germline V lookup: CDR1 MGHRA, CDR2 YSYEKL. CDR3: CASSQGSGDTQYF. CDR3 nucleotide sequence: TGCGCCAGCAGCCAAGGGAGTGGAGATACGCAGTATTTT.

The gene calls are TRBV30 and TRBJ1-5, with D maybe TRBD1 (6 bases). The CDR3 is 14 residues long. The V end was cut by 5 bases, the J end by 1 base, with 12 bases between. Germline loops: CDR1 GTSNPN, CDR2 SVGIG (reference sequence). This CDR3 is CAWARGQSNQPQHF. Here the CDR3 DNA reads TGTGCCTGGGCGCGGGGGCAAAGCAATCAGCCCCAGCATTTT. Using reference TRBV30 and TRBJ1-5 for the parts outside the CDR3, the full variable domain is SQTIHQWPATLVQPVGSPLSLECTVEGTSNPNLYWYRQAAGRGLQLLFYSVGIGQISSEVPQNLSASRPQDRQFILSSKKLLLSDSGFYLCAWARGQSNQPQHFGDGTRLSIL.

The rearrangement joins TRBV7-3 to TRBJ1-1, with D possibly being TRBD1 (5 bases). The CDR3 is made up of 15 amino acids. V lost 1 base and J 2 bases, leaving 11 bases between the germline ends. CDR1 is SGHTA, CDR2 FQGTGA, per germline. The CDR3 DNA is TGTGCCAGCAGCTTAAATGCAGGGTTAAACACTGAAGCTTTCTTT. Translating gives CASSLNAGLNTEAFF.

Here the CDR3 DNA reads TGTGCCAGCACCCGGTTATTGGGGGGTCAGCCCCAGCATTTT. Translating it yields CASTRLLGGQPQHF. V and J are TRBV7-9 and TRBJ1-5, with D possibly being TRBD1 (5 bases). Trimming stripped 7 bases from V and 6 bases from J, with 16 bases between. Germline CDR1 reads SEHNR; CDR2 reads FQNEAQ (reference sequence). The CDR3 runs 14 residues.

This clone was seen a handful of times. The junction does not match germline at one end; this may be a read error. The chain employs TRBV5-5 and TRBJ1-2; D might be TRBD1 (5 bases). Germline V gives CDR1 SGHKS, CDR2 YYEKEE (reference sequence). This CDR3 has 15 residues. This CDR3 is CASTLEGLRNYGYTF. CDR3 bases: TGTGCCAGCACCTTGGAGGGGCTCCGTAACTATGGCTACACCTTC. The full variable domain, with the rest looked up from reference TRBV5-5 and TRBJ1-2, is DAGVTQSPTHLIKTRGQQVTLRCSPISGHKSVSWYQQVLGQGPQFIFQYYEKEERGRGNFPDRFSARQFPNYSSELNVNALLLGDSALYLCASTLEGLRNYGYTFGSGTRLTVV.

The V gene is TRBV6-1, the J gene TRBJ1-3, with 8 bases fitting TRBD1. There are 17 residues in the CDR3. V lost 4 bases, J lost 2 bases, and 10 bases stayed unmatched. Germline V gene lookup returns CDR1 MNHNS and CDR2 SASEGT. This CDR3 reads CASSAGTGRQAGNTIYF. CDR3 sequence (DNA): TGTGCCAGCAGTGCCGGGACAGGAAGACAGGCTGGAAACACCATATATTTT.

J is TRBJ2-3 and V is TRBV11-1; D may be TRBD1 (5 bases). The CDR3 is 14 amino acids. V lost 6 bases to trimming and J lost 4 bases, with 14 bases between them. CDR1 is SGHAT, CDR2 FQDESV, per germline (reference sequence). CDR3 loop: CASRRGRGADTQYF. DNA for the CDR3: TGTGCCAGCAGAAGGGGAAGGGGCGCAGATACGCAGTATTTT. The whole variable domain, remainder taken from reference TRBV11-1 and TRBJ2-3, is EAEVAQSPRYKITEKSQAVAFWCDPISGHATLYWYRQILGQGPELLVQFQDESVVDDSQLPKDRFSAERLKGVDSTLKIQPAELGDSAMYLCASRRGRGADTQYFGPGTRLTVL.